The 18 T cell receptor beta chains given below trace back to one sample, sequenced in a study of shared T cell receptors in the human thymus. Libraries were prepared by immunoSEQ multiplex PCR; TCRdb keeps only in-frame clonotypes and omits some of them. The sample shows hundreds of thousands of clones, 70% to 90% of them seen only once. The data also belong to a second study, concerning human thymus T cells.

The sequencing sample was made of thymocytes. The receptor set was obtained from a girl younger than two with a congenital heart defect.

The J gene is TRBJ1-5, the V gene TRBV6-5; TRBD1 matches 7 bases. CDR1 MNHEY and CDR2 SVGAGI come from the germline V gene. This CDR3 contains 14 residues. With 5 bases clipped from V and 10 bases from J, the junction kept 11 bases outside the gene matches. CDR3 region: CASSLDRAVTPQHF. The CDR3 DNA sequence: TGTGCCAGCAGTCTCGACAGGGCGGTTACTCCCCAGCATTTT.

The CDR3 spells CASSQGLANNEQFF. In nucleotides, the CDR3 is TGTGCCAGCAGCCAAGGGCTAGCTAACAATGAGCAGTTCTTC. The rearrangement uses TRBV14 and TRBJ2-1; TRBD2 might be the D (5 bases). Trimming took off 1 base at V and 5 bases at J, with 9 bases between the two ends. The germline CDR1 and CDR2 sequences are SGHDN and FVKESK. The CDR3 covers 14 residues.

In this sample, this clone turned up a few times. The chain joins TRBV30 to TRBJ2-7; D may be TRBD1 (5 bases). CDR1 and CDR2 from the germline V gene are GTSNPN and SVGIG (reference sequence). V was clipped by 3 bases and J by 4 bases, with 16 bases between them. There are 14 residues in the CDR3. Written as DNA, the CDR3 is TGTGCCTGGAGCCCGGACATAAACCCATACGAGCAGTACTTC. Protein product: CAWSPDINPYEQYF.

This chain connects TRBV28 to TRBJ2-7; no definite D call. The CDR3 spans 13 residues. Germline V gene sequence: CDR1 MDHEN, CDR2 SYDVKM. V lost 5 bases, J lost 3 bases, and 11 bases lay in between. The CDR3, as DNA: TGTGCCAGCAGTGTCAGTGCTGACTACGAGCAGTACTTC. Amino acid sequence: CASSVSADYEQYF.

This chain links TRBV7-9 with TRBJ1-2; no reliable D call. This CDR3 is 12 amino acids long. Deletions cut 4 bases from V and 6 bases from J, with 9 bases between. The V gene's germline CDR1 is SEHNR and CDR2 FQNEAQ (reference sequence). The CDR3 here is CASSSQADGYTF. CDR3 DNA: TGTGCCAGCAGCTCGCAGGCCGATGGCTACACCTTC. The whole variable domain, remainder taken from reference TRBV7-9 and TRBJ1-2, is DTGVSQNPRHKITKRGQNVTFRCDPISEHNRLYWYRQTLGQGPEFLTYFQNEAQLEKSRLLSDRFSAERPKGSFSTLEIQRTEQGDSAMYLCASSSQADGYTFGSGTRLTVV.

This clone showed up just a few times. The chain has TRBV7-2 and TRBJ1-1; tentative D call: TRBD1 (5 bases). The CDR3 contains 18 residues. Germline loops: CDR1 SGHTA, CDR2 FQGNSA. The V end lost 0 bases, the J end lost 0 bases, and 17 bases lay between the germline ends. For the CDR3, the DNA is TGTGCCAGCAGCTTAGCCCTTCCCGGGGGAAGGATGAACACTGAAGCTTTCTTT. Its protein product is CASSLALPGGRMNTEAFF.

The chain links TRBV19 to TRBJ2-1; TRBD2 matches 10 bases. Germline assignment: CDR1 LNHDA and CDR2 SQIVND (reference sequence). The V gene end was trimmed by 4 bases and the J gene end by 6 bases; junction bases not matched to a gene: 15. This CDR3 is 18 amino acids long. The CDR3 DNA follows: TGTGCCAGTAGTAGGGGGTCTCTAAGAGCGGGGGGGCTCAATGAGCAGTTCTTC. Its protein product is CASSRGSLRAGGLNEQFF. The variable domain in full, with the rest retrieved from reference TRBV19 and TRBJ2-1, is DGGITQSPKYLFRKEGQNVTLSCEQNLNHDAMYWYRQDPGQGLRLIYYSQIVNDFQKGDIAEGYSVSREKKESFPLTVTSAQKNPTAFYLCASSRGSLRAGGLNEQFFGPGTRLTVL.

The chain has TRBV18 and TRBJ1-1; 7 nucleotides align to TRBD1. The CDR3 loop spans 17 amino acids. J lost 2 bases, V lost 5 bases, and 14 bases had no gene match. Looked up from germline, CDR1 is KGHSH and CDR2 is LQKENI. The CDR3 loop reads CASSATPLDRENTEAFF. The CDR3 region has the DNA TGTGCCAGCTCAGCTACCCCTCTAGACAGGGAAAACACTGAAGCTTTCTTT.

V and J are TRBV6-5 and TRBJ2-2; maybe TRBD2 (7 bases). This CDR3 has 15 amino acids. CDR1 is MNHEY, CDR2 SVGAGI, per germline. Between the trimmed V and J ends, which lost 6 bases and 5 bases, there was a span of 16 bases. The CDR3 DNA follows: TGTGCCAGCAGAAGAATGGGGGGGCCGACCGGGGAGCTGTTTTTT. The encoded protein is CASRRMGGPTGELFF.

The J gene is TRBJ1-6, the V gene TRBV7-8; 9 bases match TRBD1. The CDR3 is made up of 19 amino acids. Germline CDR1 and CDR2: SGHVS and FQNEAQ. The junction had 10 bases not matched to a gene; V was cut back by 4 bases and J by 0 bases. For the CDR3, the DNA is TGTGCCAGCAGCTCCCGGACAGGGGCGAGGAGCTCCTATAATTCACCCCTCCACTTT. It yields the protein CASSSRTGARSSYNSPLHF.

In its sample, this clone was seen a few times. This same CDR3 is encoded by further DNA sequences in the sample. V is TRBV20-1 and J is TRBJ1-2, with unresolved D. This CDR3 spans 11 amino acids. V was clipped by 3 bases and J by 6 bases, with 8 bases between them. Germline V CDR1 and CDR2: DFQATT, SNEGSKA (reference sequence). CDR3 nucleotide sequence: TGCAGTGCTAGGCCAGCGGATGGCTACACCTTC. Translated, it gives CSARPADGYTF.

The chain is built from TRBV27 and TRBJ1-5, with 9 bases that match TRBD1. Germline CDR1 MNHEY, CDR2 SMNVEV (reference sequence). The J segment lost 2 bases and the V segment lost 8 bases, leaving 22 bases of the junction unmatched. This CDR3 is 20 amino acids long. The CDR3 DNA follows: TGTGCCAGCGGACCACGCACCGGGACAGGGTCTCTAGAGCGCAATCAGCCCCAGCATTTT. This codes for CASGPRTGTGSLERNQPQHF.

The V gene is TRBV7-6, the J gene TRBJ2-5; tentative D call: TRBD1 (5 bases). This CDR3 contains 18 residues. CDR1 is SGHVS, CDR2 FNYEAQ, per germline. Trimming took off 5 bases at V and 4 bases at J, with 26 bases between the two ends. CDR3 sequence (DNA): TGTGCCAGCAGCCAGGCCAGCAGGGCTTCGTGGATGGGAGAGACCCAGTACTTC. It encodes CASSQASRASWMGETQYF.

The chain has TRBV6-1 and TRBJ1-6; TRBD1 agrees at 8 bases. After removal of 4 bases from V and 7 bases from J, the junction contained 9 bases not matched to a gene. Germline V gives CDR1 MNHNS, CDR2 SASEGT. This CDR3 has 16 residues. CDR3 region: CASSAHRGVENSPLHF. CDR3 DNA sequence: TGTGCCAGCAGTGCACACAGGGGGGTGGAGAATTCACCCCTCCACTTT.

The CDR3 loop reads CASSARTASYEQYF. The CDR3 nucleotides read TGTGCCAGCAGCGCTCGGACAGCCTCCTACGAGCAGTACTTC. The chain recombines TRBV7-2 with TRBJ2-7, with D perhaps matching TRBD1 (6 bases). The CDR3 has 14 amino acids. The V and J ends lost 5 bases and 0 bases respectively, with 11 bases between them. Germline V gene data show CDR1 as SGHTA and CDR2 as FQGNSA. The full variable domain, completed using reference TRBV7-2 and TRBJ2-7, is GAGVSQSPSNKVTEKGKDVELRCDPISGHTALYWYRQSLGQGLEFLIYFQGNSAPDKSGLPSDRFSAERTGGSVSTLTIQRTQQEDSAVYLCASSARTASYEQYFGPGTRLTVT.

This chain uses TRBV29-1 with TRBJ2-7; 9 nucleotides align to TRBD2. V gave up 4 bases and J gave up 3 bases; unmatched junction bases: 4. Germline V gives CDR1 SQVTM, CDR2 ANQGSEA. The CDR3 contains 13 residues. The CDR3 here is CSVVAGANYEQYF. The CDR3 region has the DNA TGCAGCGTTGTAGCGGGGGCCAACTACGAGCAGTACTTC.

This rearrangement joins TRBV18 to TRBJ2-3; 8 nucleotides line up with TRBD1. Per germline, CDR1 KGHSH and CDR2 LQKENI. Trimming at V came to 6 bases and at J to 5 bases, leaving 10 bases not matched to a gene. There are 15 residues in the CDR3. The CDR3 reads CASSPRTGRGDTQYF. The CDR3 DNA reads as TGTGCCAGCTCCCCTCGGACAGGGAGAGGAGATACGCAGTATTTT.

J is TRBJ2-5 and V is TRBV27; weak D call: TRBD1 (6 bases). The J call may not be correct, given that the DNA end is closer to TRBJ2-7. This CDR3 is 13 amino acids long. In germline, CDR1 is MNHEY, CDR2 SMNVEV (reference sequence). CDR3 region: CASSHRATYEQYF. The CDR3 nucleotides are TGTGCCAGCAGTCACAGGGCCACCTACGAGCAGTACTTC.